This T cell receptor beta chain was sequenced during a study of response to subunit inactivated influenza vaccine. Findings of the study overall: Authors suggested each seasonal flu vaccination may recruit only limited numbers of new T cells.

The CDR3 loop spans 16 amino acids. From germline, CDR1 is SGHTA and CDR2 FQGNSA. The ends lost 4 bases at V and 12 bases at J; junction bases unmatched: 17. TCRdb recomputed calls from the RT-PCR reads with MiXCR, one row per CDR3 protein. The sample has under 550,000 distinct CDR3 sequences, less than 10% seen once. About this clonotype itself: Its matching antigen is unknown.

Sample: PBMCs from blood, taken less than 30 months after vaccination. The chain combines TRBV7-2 with TRBJ2-1; 8 bases agree with TRBD1. The source is a man between 45 and 75 years old who received an inactivated influenza vaccine. The CDR3 loop is CASSYKFPGQGLRQFF. The CDR3 region has the DNA TGTGCCAGCAGCTACAAATTCCCTGGACAGGGATTAAGGCAGTTCTTC.